These 27 T cell receptor beta chains were all obtained from the same sample, sequenced in a study of T-cell memory formation after mild COVID-19. TCRdb reprocessed the 5' RACE reads via MiXCR and lists one record per CDR3 protein. The top ten clones hold around 7.8% of a sample with about 560,000 distinct CDR3 sequences, 17% of them seen once. The specimen was PBMCs or a T cell subset sorted from them (not recorded which). The receptors come from an adult woman who had mild COVID-19 (a few samples of this study predate the infection). Cell type and time point are not known.

A few counts support this clonotype. The rearrangement uses TRBV4-2 and TRBJ1-4, with D tentatively TRBD1 (5 bases). V was trimmed by 0 bases and J by 8 bases, leaving 16 bases between them. Germline-derived CDR1 and CDR2 are LGHNA and YNFKEQ. The CDR3 is made up of 16 amino acids. As DNA, the CDR3 is TGTGCCAGCAGCCAAGATCCAGCAGGGACTCGGGAAAAACTGTTTTTT. Its protein is CASSQDPAGTREKLFF.

The table lists this clonotype with a count of one. The V gene is TRBV5-1, the J gene TRBJ2-7; D is uncertain. V lost 4 bases, J lost 0 bases, and 11 bases lay in between. CDR3 length: 14 residues. Germline loops: CDR1 SGHRS, CDR2 YFSETQ. The CDR3 is CASSAARSSYEQYF. CDR3 DNA sequence: TGCGCCAGCAGCGCCGCTCGCAGCTCCTACGAGCAGTACTTC. The full variable domain, in which reference TRBV5-1 and TRBJ2-7 provide the parts outside the CDR3, is KAGVTQTPRYLIKTRGQQVTLSCSPISGHRSVSWYQQTPGQGLQFLFEYFSETQRNKGNFPGRFSGRQFSNSRSEMNVSTLELGDSALYLCASSAARSSYEQYFGPGTRLTVT.

This clonotype was seen at least ten times. The chain uses TRBV5-1 and TRBJ2-3; the D is unclear. Germline V gene data show CDR1 as SGHRS and CDR2 as YFSETQ. CDR3 size: 14 residues. V was clipped by 4 bases and J by 2 bases, with 11 bases between them. CDR3 region: CASSPSSNTDTQYF. The CDR3 nucleotides read TGCGCCAGCAGCCCATCGTCAAACACAGATACGCAGTATTTT.

The chain links TRBV14 to TRBJ2-3, with D possibly TRBD2 on 5 matching bases. This CDR3 spans 17 amino acids. The V gene's germline CDR1 is SGHDN and CDR2 FVKESK. Deletions cut 0 bases from V and 2 bases from J, with 15 bases between. Here the CDR3 reads CASSQERRAPYTDTQYF. Here the CDR3 DNA reads TGTGCCAGCAGCCAAGAACGGCGGGCACCCTACACAGATACGCAGTATTTT. Complete variable domain (other parts from reference TRBV14 and TRBJ2-3): EAGVTQFPSHSVIEKGQTVTLRCDPISGHDNLYWYRRVMGKEIKFLLHFVKESKQDESGMPNNRFLAERTGGTYSTLKVQPAELEDSGVYFCASSQERRAPYTDTQYFGPGTRLTVL.

This clonotype was recorded a few times. This rearrangement joins TRBV6-6 to TRBJ2-7; a possible D gene is TRBD1 (6 bases). In germline, CDR1 is MNHNY, CDR2 SVGAGI (reference sequence). This CDR3 comprises 15 residues. V lost 6 bases and J lost 0, with 15 bases in between. The CDR3 reads CASRPNRASSYEQYF. As DNA, the CDR3 is TGTGCCAGCAGGCCGAACAGGGCCAGCTCCTACGAGCAGTACTTC.

This clonotype was seen a handful of times. V and J are TRBV5-1 and TRBJ2-7, with a weak D call TRBD1 (5 bases). The CDR3 length is 16 residues. In germline, CDR1 is SGHRS, CDR2 YFSETQ. Trimming pared 0 bases from V and 5 bases from J, leaving 18 bases between. CDR3 nucleotide sequence: TGCGCCAGCAGCTTGGAGGCAGGGTGGGGTTCGAACGAGCAGTACTTC. Residues: CASSLEAGWGSNEQYF.

This clonotype showed up just a few times. The CDR3 nucleotides are TGTGCCAGCAGCCCCACCTGGGACCAAGTGGATACGCAGTATTTT. Its protein is CASSPTWDQVDTQYF. The chain uses TRBV7-9 and TRBJ2-3, with D perhaps assigned TRBD1 or TRBD2 (5 bases each). Germline V gene lookup returns CDR1 SEHNR and CDR2 FQNEAQ (reference sequence). V dropped 5 bases and J dropped 6 bases, with 18 bases sitting between them. CDR3 size: 15 residues.

This clonotype has a handful of counts. The CDR3 nucleotides are TGTGCCACCAGCACTTGGGAGAACACTGAAGCTTTCTTT. This encodes CATSTWENTEAFF. This chain joins TRBV15 and TRBJ1-1, with D unresolved. This CDR3 has 13 residues. The germline gives CDR1 LNHNV, CDR2 YYDKDF (reference sequence). Trimming removed 4 bases at V and 1 base at J, with 7 bases between.

This clonotype was detected many times. This chain joins TRBV7-9 and TRBJ1-1; a possible D gene is TRBD1 (6 bases). This CDR3 comprises 14 residues. The V gene's germline CDR1 is SEHNR and CDR2 FQNEAQ (reference sequence). Between the trimmed V and J ends, which lost 5 bases and 5 bases, there was a span of 15 bases. CDR3 bases: TGTGCCAGCAGCACCACCCTCAGGGGAACTGAAGCTTTCTTT. This sequence encodes CASSTTLRGTEAFF.

J is TRBJ1-1 and V is TRBV12-3 or TRBV12-4, with D uncertain. This CDR3 contains 14 residues. V lost 5 bases to trimming and J lost 0 bases, with 10 bases between them. The CDR3 nucleotides are TGTGCCAGCAGTCCTTCTAAGGTGAACACTGAAGCTTTCTTT. Translating gives CASSPSKVNTEAFF.

The gene calls are TRBV5-4 and TRBJ2-7, with 10 nucleotides matching TRBD2. The J segment lost 4 bases and the V segment lost 2 bases, leaving 9 bases of the junction unmatched. Per the germline V gene, CDR1 is SGHNT and CDR2 is YYREEE (reference sequence). The CDR3 runs 16 residues. In DNA, the CDR3 is TGTGCCAGCAGCTTTCTAGCGGGAGAAGGTAGTTACGAGCAGTACTTC. Protein: CASSFLAGEGSYEQYF. Filled out from reference TRBV5-4 and TRBJ2-7, the complete variable domain reads ETGVTQSPTHLIKTRGQQVTLRCSSQSGHNTVSWYQQALGQGPQFIFQYYREEENGRGNFPPRFSGLQFPNYSSELNVNALELDDSALYLCASSFLAGEGSYEQYFGPGTRLTVT.

This clonotype has more than one count but fewer than ten. CDR3 DNA: TGCGCCAGCAGCTCGTTGGGACTAGCGGGGGGTTACCAAGAGACCCAGTACTTC. It is translated as CASSSLGLAGGYQETQYF. The chain is built from TRBV5-1 and TRBJ2-5; TRBD2 aligns across 15 bases. This CDR3 has 18 amino acids. Looked up from germline, CDR1 is SGHRS and CDR2 is YFSETQ. Trimming at V came to 3 bases and at J to 0 bases, leaving 6 bases not matched to a gene. The whole variable domain, filled in from reference TRBV5-1 and TRBJ2-5, reads KAGVTQTPRYLIKTRGQQVTLSCSPISGHRSVSWYQQTPGQGLQFLFEYFSETQRNKGNFPGRFSGRQFSNSRSEMNVSTLELGDSALYLCASSSLGLAGGYQETQYFGPGTRLLVL.

This chain uses TRBV11-3 with TRBJ2-5; TRBD2 might be the D (5 bases). Trimming stripped 5 bases from V and 2 bases from J, with 12 bases between. This CDR3 contains 14 residues. Germline V gives CDR1 SGHNT, CDR2 YENEEA. The CDR3 DNA reads as TGTGCCAGCAGCCCGAGGAGCGGTCAAGAGACCCAGTACTTC. This codes for CASSPRSGQETQYF.

This clonotype has at least ten counts. The chain couples TRBV5-6 to TRBJ2-5; D is possibly TRBD2 (5 bases). The length of the CDR3 is 14 residues. Germline loops: CDR1 SGHDT, CDR2 YYEEEE. Between the trimmed V and J ends, which lost 4 bases and 2 bases, there was a span of 12 bases. This chain's CDR3 is CASSRGLIQETQYF. The CDR3, as DNA: TGTGCCAGCAGCCGTGGACTCATACAAGAGACCCAGTACTTC.

A few counts support this clonotype. This chain joins TRBV7-9 and TRBJ2-5, with TRBD1 matching over 7 bases. The germline V gene has CDR1 SEHNR and CDR2 FQNEAQ (reference sequence). The CDR3 is made up of 16 amino acids. With 2 bases clipped from V and 1 base from J, the junction kept 7 bases outside the gene matches. CDR3 sequence: CASSLHTGAFQETQYF. CDR3 DNA sequence: TGTGCCAGCAGCTTACACACAGGGGCCTTCCAAGAGACCCAGTACTTC. The variable domain in full, with the rest retrieved from reference TRBV7-9 and TRBJ2-5, is DTGVSQNPRHKITKRGQNVTFRCDPISEHNRLYWYRQTLGQGPEFLTYFQNEAQLEKSRLLSDRFSAERPKGSFSTLEIQRTEQGDSAMYLCASSLHTGAFQETQYFGPGTRLLVL.

The chain carries TRBV6-4 and TRBJ2-1; the match to TRBD2 covers 7 bases. The CDR3 extends over 14 amino acids. V dropped 6 bases and J dropped 8; count of bases not matched to a gene: 10. CDR1 and CDR2 (germline): MRHNA, SNTAGT. DNA of the CDR3: TGTGCCAGCAGCGAAACGGGACTACGGGATGAGCAGTTCTTC. It translates to CASSETGLRDEQFF.

The chain carries TRBV27 and TRBJ2-7; D is undetermined. The V gene's germline CDR1 is MNHEY and CDR2 SMNVEV (reference sequence). This CDR3 is 13 amino acids long. Trimming took 5 bases from V and 3 from J, leaving 11 bases between them. This chain's CDR3 is CASSPRTNYEQYF. As DNA, the CDR3 is TGTGCCAGCAGTCCACGGACCAACTACGAGCAGTACTTC.

The V call is TRBV4-1, the J call TRBJ1-1; unclear D gene. V was pared by 4 bases and J by 6 bases, with 15 bases between. CDR3 length equals 14 residues. CDR1 and CDR2 from the germline V gene are MGHRA and YSYEKL. The CDR3 sequence: CASSLPDPGAEAFF. DNA of the CDR3: TGCGCCAGCAGCCTTCCAGACCCGGGCGCTGAAGCTTTCTTT.

This clonotype was found a few times. For the CDR3, the DNA is TGCAGCGCCTCAGAAAACACTGAAGCTTTCTTT. Its protein is CSASENTEAFF. This sequence joins TRBV29-1 and TRBJ1-1; the D is unclear. The CDR3 is made up of 11 amino acids. Germline-derived CDR1 and CDR2 are SQVTM and ANQGSEA. V was shortened by 7 bases and J by 2 bases, with 8 bases between the two germline ends.

This clonotype occurred a few times. The chain is built from TRBV15 and TRBJ1-1; D gene ambiguous. CDR3 length equals 14 residues. V was trimmed by 0 bases and J by 4 bases, leaving 9 bases between them. CDR1 is LNHNV, CDR2 YYDKDF, per germline (reference sequence). The CDR3 coding sequence is TGTGCCACCAGCAGAGATCAGGCCCCCACTGAAGCTTTCTTT. Translating it yields CATSRDQAPTEAFF.

This clonotype has at least ten counts. The CDR3 bases are TGTGCCAGCAGTTACGGTCTCAATCTGGGGGCCCAGCATTTT. This sequence encodes CASSYGLNLGAQHF. This rearrangement joins TRBV12-3 or TRBV12-4 to TRBJ1-5; D might be TRBD1 (5 bases). V gave up 4 bases and J gave up 11 bases, with 18 bases separating them. The CDR3 sequence is 14 residues long.

This clonotype showed up just a few times. The V gene is TRBV30, the J gene TRBJ2-3; tentative D call: TRBD1 (6 bases). Per germline, CDR1 GTSNPN and CDR2 SVGIG (reference sequence). V lost 1 base to trimming and J lost 5 bases, with 13 bases between them. This CDR3 contains 14 residues. The CDR3 DNA sequence: TGTGCCTGGAGTGACCCCAGGGGAGTAGATACGCAGTATTTT. The encoded protein is CAWSDPRGVDTQYF.

This clonotype was observed once. This chain links TRBV7-2 with TRBJ2-2; TRBD2 aligns across 10 bases. This CDR3 is built from 18 residues. V lost 5 bases, J lost 5 bases, and 14 bases stayed unmatched. Germline V lookup: CDR1 SGHTA, CDR2 FQGNSA. CDR3 in DNA: TGTGCCAGCAGCCCCACACAACTAGCGGGATTTAGGACCGGGGAGCTGTTTTTT. Its translation is CASSPTQLAGFRTGELFF. The full variable domain, its missing parts supplied by reference TRBV7-2 and TRBJ2-2, is GAGVSQSPSNKVTEKGKDVELRCDPISGHTALYWYRQSLGQGLEFLIYFQGNSAPDKSGLPSDRFSAERTGGSVSTLTIQRTQQEDSAVYLCASSPTQLAGFRTGELFFGEGSRLTVL.

The chain joins TRBV4-1 to TRBJ1-1; 7 bases line up with TRBD1. This CDR3 has 15 amino acids. The junction had 4 bases not matched to a gene; V was cut back by 0 bases and J by 3 bases. CDR1 is MGHRA, CDR2 YSYEKL, per germline. The DNA of the CDR3 is TGCGCCAGCAGCCAAGATAGGGGGCGGGACACTGAAGCTTTCTTT. The encoded protein is CASSQDRGRDTEAFF.

The table lists this clonotype with a few counts. The V and J genes are TRBV6-2 or TRBV6-3 and TRBJ2-7; TRBD1 aligns across 8 bases. The length of the CDR3 is 17 residues. V dropped 9 bases and J dropped 7; count of bases not matched to a gene: 23. Germline CDR1 is MNHEY and CDR2 is SVGEGT. CDR3 coding DNA: TGTGCCAGTTTTACCCCGAACAGGGGGACCAAACCGGTGGAGCAGTACTTC. Its protein is CASFTPNRGTKPVEQYF.

This clonotype was counted a few times. The chain recombines TRBV12-3 or TRBV12-4 with TRBJ2-2; perhaps TRBD2 as D (5 bases). V was shortened by 1 base and J by 7 bases, with 13 bases between the two germline ends. CDR3 length: 15 residues. CDR3 bases: TGTGCCAGCAGTTTAGTCGGGGAAAGAGGCGGGGAGCTGTTTTTT. Protein product: CASSLVGERGGELFF.

The chain joins TRBV9 to TRBJ2-2, with TRBD1 identical over 8 bases. With 3 bases clipped from V and 5 bases from J, the junction kept 9 bases outside the gene matches. This CDR3 is 16 amino acids long. The germline CDR1 and CDR2 sequences are SGDLS and YYNGEE. CDR3 sequence reads: CASSGQGSRRTGELFF. CDR3 DNA: TGTGCCAGCAGCGGACAGGGGAGCAGAAGGACCGGGGAGCTGTTTTTT. Drawing the rest from reference TRBV9 and TRBJ2-2, the complete variable domain is DSGVTQTPKHLITATGQRVTLRCSPRSGDLSVYWYQQSLDQGLQFLIQYYNGEERAKGNILERFSAQQFPDLHSELNLSSLELGDSALYFCASSGQGSRRTGELFFGEGSRLTVL.